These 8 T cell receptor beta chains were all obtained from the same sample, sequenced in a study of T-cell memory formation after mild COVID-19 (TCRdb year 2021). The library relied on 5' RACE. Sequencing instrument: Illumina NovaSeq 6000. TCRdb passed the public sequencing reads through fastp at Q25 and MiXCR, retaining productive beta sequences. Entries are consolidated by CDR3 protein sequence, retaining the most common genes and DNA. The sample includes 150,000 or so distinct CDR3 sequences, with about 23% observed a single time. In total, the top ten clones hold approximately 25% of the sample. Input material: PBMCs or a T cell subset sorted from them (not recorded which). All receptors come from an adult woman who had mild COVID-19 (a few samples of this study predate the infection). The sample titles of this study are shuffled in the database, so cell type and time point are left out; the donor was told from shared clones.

This CDR3 reads CASSPQGVGTEAFF. CDR3 nucleotides: TGTGCCAGCAGTCCACAGGGGGTGGGCACTGAAGCTTTCTTT. This chain uses TRBV6-6 with TRBJ1-1, with 8 bases matching TRBD1. CDR3 length: 14 residues. Germline loops: CDR1 MNHNY, CDR2 SVGAGI (reference sequence). With V trimmed by 5 bases and J by 4 bases, 6 bases remained unmatched.

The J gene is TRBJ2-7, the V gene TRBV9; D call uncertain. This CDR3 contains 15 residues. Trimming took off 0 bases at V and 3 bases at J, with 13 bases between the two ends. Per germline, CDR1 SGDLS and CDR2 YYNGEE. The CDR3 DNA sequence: TGTGCCAGCAGCGTAGAGGGCGACCGCGGCTACGAGCAGTACTTC. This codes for CASSVEGDRGYEQYF.

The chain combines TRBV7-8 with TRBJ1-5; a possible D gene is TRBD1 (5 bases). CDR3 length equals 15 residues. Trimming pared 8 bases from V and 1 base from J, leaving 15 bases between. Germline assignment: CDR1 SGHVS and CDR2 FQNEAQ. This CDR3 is CASHYGGRSNQPQHF. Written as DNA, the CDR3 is TGTGCCAGCCATTACGGGGGACGAAGCAATCAGCCCCAGCATTTT.

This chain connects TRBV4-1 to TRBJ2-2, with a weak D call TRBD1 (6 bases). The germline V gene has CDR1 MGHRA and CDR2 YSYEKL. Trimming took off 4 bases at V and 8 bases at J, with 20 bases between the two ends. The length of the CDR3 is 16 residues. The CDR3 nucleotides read TGCGCCAGCAGCCCGGATCCGGACAGTTGGGGGGGGGAGCTGTTTTTT. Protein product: CASSPDPDSWGGELFF.

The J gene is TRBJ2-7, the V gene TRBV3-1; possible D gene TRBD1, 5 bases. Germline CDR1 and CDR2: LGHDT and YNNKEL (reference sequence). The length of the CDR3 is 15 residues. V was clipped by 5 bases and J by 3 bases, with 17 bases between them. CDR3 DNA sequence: TGTGCCAGCAGCACATATACCGACAGAGTCTACGAGCAGTACTTC. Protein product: CASSTYTDRVYEQYF.

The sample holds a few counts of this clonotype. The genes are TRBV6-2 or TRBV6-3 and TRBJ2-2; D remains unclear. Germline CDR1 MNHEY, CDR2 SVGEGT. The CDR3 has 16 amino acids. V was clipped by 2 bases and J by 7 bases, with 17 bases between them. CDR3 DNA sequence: TGTGCCAGCAGTTACATTCCAAGGGCCCAAGGCGGGGAGCTGTTTTTT. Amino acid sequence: CASSYIPRAQGGELFF.

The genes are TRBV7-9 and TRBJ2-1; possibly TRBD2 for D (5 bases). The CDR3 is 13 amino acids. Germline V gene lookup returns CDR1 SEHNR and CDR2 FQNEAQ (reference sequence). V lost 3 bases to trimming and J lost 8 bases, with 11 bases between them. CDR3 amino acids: CASSFWRSDEQFF. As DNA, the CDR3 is TGTGCCAGCAGCTTTTGGAGGTCGGATGAGCAGTTCTTC.

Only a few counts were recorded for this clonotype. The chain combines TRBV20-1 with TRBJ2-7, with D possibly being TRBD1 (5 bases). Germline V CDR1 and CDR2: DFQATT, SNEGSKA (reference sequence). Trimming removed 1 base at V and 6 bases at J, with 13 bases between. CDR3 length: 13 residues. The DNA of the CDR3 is TGCAGTGCTAGAGTGCAGGGCTTGATCGAGCAGTACTTC. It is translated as CSARVQGLIEQYF.